Presented here are 17 T cell receptor beta chains from one specimen sequenced in a study of cytomegalovirus exposure and HLA in healthy donors. Both 60 Vbeta primers and 13 Jbeta primers went into the PCR. Some clones are missing from TCRdb's copy, which holds only in-frame ones; the method was immunoSEQ multiplex PCR. The data contain some 150,000 clones, 80% of them singletons. The specimen sequenced was PBMCs. The receptor source for this set is a young man in good health and CMV-seronegative.

The rearrangement links TRBV27 to TRBJ2-1; TRBD1 aligns across 7 bases. The CDR3 is made up of 16 amino acids. The junction had 4 bases not matched to a gene; V was cut back by 2 bases and J by 0 bases. CDR1 and CDR2 (germline): MNHEY, SMNVEV (reference sequence). CDR3 bases: TGTGCCAGCAGTTTAGTGACAGGGAACTCCTACAATGAGCAGTTCTTC. Translated: CASSLVTGNSYNEQFF.

The chain carries TRBV29-1 and TRBJ2-7; the D is unclear. The germline gives CDR1 SQVTM, CDR2 ANQGSEA. The CDR3 spans 16 residues. V was shortened by 4 bases and J by 1 base, with 20 bases between the two germline ends. The CDR3 loop is CSVVPTERTVSYEQYF. The CDR3 nucleotides read TGCAGCGTTGTGCCGACGGAGCGTACGGTTTCCTACGAGCAGTACTTC.

This clone has only a few counts. The rearrangement uses TRBV19 and TRBJ2-7; 9 nucleotides line up with TRBD1. Germline loops: CDR1 LNHDA, CDR2 SQIVND (reference sequence). CDR3 length: 16 amino acids. Losses at the gene ends were 4 bases for V and 5 bases for J; bases not matched to a gene: 12. DNA for the CDR3: TGTGCCAGTAGTACTATGTCCGGGACAGGGACCAACGAGCAGTACTTC. Protein: CASSTMSGTGTNEQYF.

The chain recombines TRBV5-1 with TRBJ2-5; TRBD1 aligns across 10 bases. J lost 4 bases, V lost 5 bases, and 5 bases had no gene match. The CDR3 consists of 14 residues. Germline V CDR1 and CDR2: SGHRS, YFSETQ. CDR3 sequence (DNA): TGCGCCAGCAGATACTGGACAGGGGGAGAGACCCAGTACTTC. This translates into CASRYWTGGETQYF.

The V gene is TRBV11-2, the J gene TRBJ2-5, with D possibly TRBD1 on 6 matching bases. Germline loops: CDR1 SGHAT, CDR2 FQNNGV. CDR3 size: 15 residues. Trimming removed 3 bases at V and 4 bases at J, with 15 bases between. As DNA, the CDR3 is TGTGCCAGCAGCTTCCCCGGGACAAGGGTAGAGACCCAGTACTTC. Residues: CASSFPGTRVETQYF.

In its sample, this clone was seen once. The J gene is TRBJ1-2, the V gene TRBV5-6, with unresolved D. Looked up from germline, CDR1 is SGHDT and CDR2 is YYEEEE. V shed 4 bases and J shed 3 bases, with 19 bases lying between them. This CDR3 is 16 amino acids long. The CDR3 is CASSLTGGNQDYGYTF. The CDR3 coding sequence is TGTGCCAGCAGCCTTACCGGCGGAAATCAAGACTATGGCTACACCTTC. The whole variable domain, remainder taken from reference TRBV5-6 and TRBJ1-2, is DAGVTQSPTHLIKTRGQQVTLRCSPKSGHDTVSWYQQALGQGPQFIFQYYEEEERQRGNFPDRFSGHQFPNYSSELNVNALLLGDSALYLCASSLTGGNQDYGYTFGSGTRLTVV.

This clone was seen a single time. The gene calls are TRBV27 and TRBJ1-5; 7 positions match TRBD1. Germline V gene data show CDR1 as MNHEY and CDR2 as SMNVEV (reference sequence). V dropped 4 bases and J dropped 7; count of bases not matched to a gene: 13. The CDR3 spans 16 residues. The CDR3 loop is CASSSTPTGRVQPQHF. CDR3 DNA: TGTGCCAGCAGTTCTACTCCGACAGGGCGAGTCCAGCCCCAGCATTTT.

The chain joins TRBV6-6 to TRBJ1-1; 9 nucleotides match TRBD1. This CDR3 is built from 14 residues. The V and J ends lost 6 bases and 4 bases, in that order; junction bases with no gene match: 6. Germline-derived CDR1 and CDR2 are MNHNY and SVGAGI (reference sequence). CDR3: CASRDRGRTTEAFF. The CDR3 coding sequence is TGTGCCAGCAGGGACAGGGGTAGAACCACTGAAGCTTTCTTT.

This chain uses TRBV7-2 with TRBJ2-5, with a tentative D call TRBD1 (7 bases). The DNA end is a closer match to TRBJ2-7, so the J assignment may be wrong. Germline V gene sequence: CDR1 SGHTA, CDR2 FQGNSA. The CDR3 is 14 amino acids. This CDR3 reads CASSGRTGAYEQYF. The CDR3 nucleotides read TGTGCCAGCAGTGGGAGGACAGGCGCCTACGAGCAGTACTTC.

This clone turned up a few times. The chain couples TRBV14 to TRBJ2-5, with TRBD2 matching over 11 bases. Trimming took 6 bases from V and 9 from J; bases not matched to a gene: 12. This CDR3 region has 15 residues. CDR1 and CDR2 from the germline V gene are SGHDN and FVKESK. This chain's CDR3 is CASSPLAGARVAQYF. In nucleotides, the CDR3 is TGTGCCAGCAGTCCACTAGCGGGGGCCCGAGTGGCCCAGTACTTC.

The chain is built from TRBV6-5 and TRBJ2-1; TRBD2 agrees at 7 bases. V shed 9 bases, J shed 4 bases, and the junction held 6 bases outside the gene matches. The CDR3 length is 13 residues. CDR1 is MNHEY and CDR2 is SVGAGI in the germline V gene. The CDR3 DNA reads as TGTGCCAGTGGGGGGAGGGAATACAATGAGCAGTTCTTC. Translated, it gives CASGGREYNEQFF.

Of note for this clone: At one end, the junction sequence differs from germline, possibly due to a read error. The rearrangement joins TRBV7-2 to TRBJ2-1; no clear D gene. CDR1 SGHTA and CDR2 FQGNSA come from the germline V gene. The CDR3 is made up of 15 amino acids. Written as DNA, the CDR3 is TGTGCCAGCAGCTTAGTAGGCAGGTCCTTCAATGAGCAGTTCTTC. This translates into CASSLVGRSFNEQFF.

The gene calls are TRBV7-2 and TRBJ2-3, with D hard to call. V was clipped by 6 bases and J by 4 bases, with 11 bases between them. There are 13 residues in the CDR3. Germline-derived CDR1 and CDR2 are SGHTA and FQGNSA. The CDR3: CASRPGIPDTQYF. The CDR3, as DNA: TGTGCCAGCAGACCAGGCATCCCAGATACGCAGTATTTT.

V usage is TRBV19 and J usage is TRBJ1-1; the match to TRBD1 covers 8 bases. The CDR3 extends over 13 amino acids. Trimming at V came to 7 bases and at J to 9 bases, leaving 10 bases not matched to a gene. The germline gives CDR1 LNHDA, CDR2 SQIVND (reference sequence). The CDR3 sequence: CASTGQGFRKAFF. CDR3 sequence (DNA): TGTGCCAGTACCGGACAGGGTTTCAGGAAAGCTTTCTTT.

This clone occurred once. The chain employs TRBV28 and TRBJ1-2, with 8 nucleotides matching TRBD1. J lost 5 bases, V lost 4 bases, and 6 bases had no gene match. Looked up from germline, CDR1 is MDHEN and CDR2 is SYDVKM. CDR3 length equals 14 residues. CDR3 sequence reads: CASSSPDRVYGYTF. The CDR3 coding sequence is TGTGCCAGCAGTTCTCCGGACAGGGTGTATGGCTACACCTTC.

V gene TRBV28 combines with J gene TRBJ1-2; TRBD1 agrees at 10 bases. Per germline, CDR1 MDHEN and CDR2 SYDVKM. CDR3 length: 14 amino acids. With V trimmed by 6 bases and J by 2 bases, 3 bases remained unmatched. The CDR3 reads CASRRQGANYGYTF. The CDR3 DNA reads as TGTGCCAGCAGACGACAGGGGGCGAACTATGGCTACACCTTC.

This clone occurred once. This sequence joins TRBV7-3 and TRBJ1-6, with a possible D match to TRBD1 (6 bases). Trimming cost V 5 bases and J 6 bases, with 14 bases left between them. The CDR3 covers 15 residues. CDR1 is SGHTA, CDR2 FQGTGA, per germline. The CDR3 nucleotides read TGTGCCAGCAGCCGGGGGGCGGGAGGTAATTCACCCCTCCACTTT. Translated, it gives CASSRGAGGNSPLHF.